What follows are 8 T cell receptor beta chains derived from one specimen sequenced in a study of shared clonotypes between healthy human individuals. Only in-frame clones appear in the TCRdb table, and some are missing; sequencing was by immunoSEQ multiplex PCR. This table has roughly 500,000 clones, roughly 80% appearing once. Specimen: PBMCs. The source is a woman aged 35 to 49 in good health. Some clones in this sample may be carry-over from other donors' samples.

This clone was seen a handful of times. J is TRBJ1-1 and V is TRBV10-3; TRBD1 might be the D (5 bases). V was trimmed by 7 bases and J by 7 bases, leaving 19 bases between them. CDR1 is ENHRY and CDR2 is SYGVKD in the germline V gene. The CDR3 runs to 14 residues. Here the CDR3 reads CAITGTWGSNEAFF. The CDR3 region has the DNA TGTGCCATCACCGGAACCTGGGGCTCCAATGAAGCTTTCTTT.

The chain joins TRBV5-5 to TRBJ2-1, with 8 bases aligning to TRBD2. The V gene end was trimmed by 3 bases and the J gene end by 5 bases; junction bases not matched to a gene: 13. CDR1 is SGHKS, CDR2 YYEKEE, per germline (reference sequence). The CDR3 has 17 residues. Here the CDR3 DNA reads TGTGCCAGCAGCTCTGGGCCGGGACTAGTTTTCGACAATGAGCAGTTCTTC. It encodes CASSSGPGLVFDNEQFF.

Concerning this clone: Other DNA sequences in the sample encode the same CDR3. V gene TRBV2 combines with J gene TRBJ1-1; D is perhaps TRBD1 (5 bases). The CDR3 covers 13 residues. Germline CDR1 SNHLY, CDR2 FYNNEI. The V end was cut by 4 bases, the J end by 2 bases, with 8 bases between. The CDR3 protein is CASSGGVNTEAFF. CDR3 DNA: TGTGCCAGCAGTGGAGGGGTAAACACTGAAGCTTTCTTT.

The chain carries TRBV10-2 and TRBJ2-3, with 8 bases fitting TRBD2. V shed 6 bases and J 5 bases; nucleotides not matched to a gene: 10. This CDR3 region has 15 residues. The germline gives CDR1 WSHSY, CDR2 SAAADI. As DNA, the CDR3 is TGCGCCAGCAGAGAAACTAGCGGTACGGGAGATACGCAGTATTTT. The encoded protein is CASRETSGTGDTQYF.

V and J are TRBV7-3 and TRBJ2-2; D perhaps matches TRBD2 (6 bases). The CDR3 has 16 residues. CDR1 SGHTA and CDR2 FQGTGA come from the germline V gene. V was pared by 4 bases and J by 5 bases, with 17 bases between. The CDR3, as DNA: TGTGCCAGCAGCTCCCGGACTAAAAAGGAGACCGGGGAGCTGTTTTTT. Protein: CASSSRTKKETGELFF. Filled out from reference TRBV7-3 and TRBJ2-2, the complete variable domain reads GAGVSQTPSNKVTEKGKYVELRCDPISGHTALYWYRQSLGQGPEFLIYFQGTGAADDSGLPNDRFFAVRPEGSVSTLKIQRTERGDSAVYLCASSSRTKKETGELFFGEGSRLTVL.

The chain recombines TRBV29-1 with TRBJ2-3, with 15 bases identical to TRBD2. After removal of 1 base from V and 5 bases from J, the junction contained 10 bases not matched to a gene. Germline V gene sequence: CDR1 SQVTM, CDR2 ANQGSEA. The CDR3 extends over 18 amino acids. DNA for the CDR3: TGCAGCGTTGAAGGTGGACTAGCGGGAGGGCGATTAATAGATACGCAGTATTTT. Residues: CSVEGGLAGGRLIDTQYF.

This chain connects TRBV27 to TRBJ2-3; D not certain. Trimming took 6 bases from V and 2 from J, leaving 9 bases between them. This CDR3 spans 13 amino acids. Germline lookup yields CDR1 MNHEY and CDR2 SMNVEV (reference sequence). CDR3 amino acids: CASSVFNTDTQYF. DNA for the CDR3: TGTGCCAGCAGCGTATTTAACACAGATACGCAGTATTTT.

The chain recombines TRBV19 with TRBJ2-7; D unresolved. CDR3 length: 13 amino acids. Germline-derived CDR1 and CDR2 are LNHDA and SQIVND (reference sequence). V shed 7 bases and J shed 2 bases, with 12 bases lying between them. CDR3 DNA sequence: TGTGCCAGTAAAGCTGCCTCGACCTACGAGCAGTACTTC. Its protein is CASKAASTYEQYF.